Presented here are 17 T cell receptor beta chains from one specimen sequenced in a study of siplizumab effects on memory and regulatory T cells. Clones were read by immunoSEQ multiplex PCR, and TCRdb kept only the in-frame ones, dropping some. The sample holds nearly 95,000 clones, over 85% seen once. Sequenced: non-Treg CD4+ T cells sorted from blood. The receptors here all came from a human donor in good health.

V gene TRBV5-1 combines with J gene TRBJ2-1; D not certain. CDR1 is SGHRS, CDR2 YFSETQ, per germline. The V and J ends lost 0 bases and 2 bases respectively, with 9 bases between them. The length of the CDR3 is 15 residues. CDR3 protein: CASSLAPNTYNEQFF. CDR3 nucleotides: TGCGCCAGCAGCTTGGCCCCAAATACCTACAATGAGCAGTTCTTC. The complete variable domain, with remaining parts taken from reference TRBV5-1 and TRBJ2-1, reads KAGVTQTPRYLIKTRGQQVTLSCSPISGHRSVSWYQQTPGQGLQFLFEYFSETQRNKGNFPGRFSGRQFSNSRSEMNVSTLELGDSALYLCASSLAPNTYNEQFFGPGTRLTVL.

CDR3 bases: TGTGCCTGGAGCCTGACTAGCGGTAGCACAGATACGCAGTATTTT. This gives the protein CAWSLTSGSTDTQYF. The V call is TRBV30, the J call TRBJ2-3; 9 nucleotides line up with TRBD2. Losses at the gene ends were 3 bases for V and 0 bases for J; bases not matched to a gene: 4. CDR3 size: 15 residues. Germline CDR1 is GTSNPN and CDR2 is SVGIG (reference sequence).

The chain combines TRBV30 with TRBJ2-2; D not certain. Germline CDR1 reads GTSNPN; CDR2 reads SVGIG (reference sequence). The CDR3 runs 13 residues. Trimming shortened V by 2 bases and J by 5 bases, and 9 bases separated the two germline ends. DNA for the CDR3: TGTGCCTGGAGTTTCTTCGTAACCGGGGAGCTGTTTTTT. Its translation is CAWSFFVTGELFF. The full variable domain, in which reference TRBV30 and TRBJ2-2 provide the parts outside the CDR3, is SQTIHQWPATLVQPVGSPLSLECTVEGTSNPNLYWYRQAAGRGLQLLFYSVGIGQISSEVPQNLSASRPQDRQFILSSKKLLLSDSGFYLCAWSFFVTGELFFGEGSRLTVL.

The chain combines TRBV10-2 with TRBJ1-2, with D perhaps matching TRBD1 (5 bases). V was pared by 0 bases and J by 2 bases, with 10 bases between. Germline V gives CDR1 WSHSY, CDR2 SAAADI. The CDR3 spans 15 residues. The DNA of the CDR3 is TGCGCCAGCAGTGAGTCCGGGACGGGAAACTATGGCTACACCTTC. Translation: CASSESGTGNYGYTF.

The CDR3 nucleotides read TGTGCCAGCGGCGGACTAGCGGGAACCTACGAGCAGTACTTC. It specifies CASGGLAGTYEQYF. The chain combines TRBV6-6 with TRBJ2-7, with 12 bases aligning to TRBD2. This CDR3 region has 14 residues. V trimming: 8 bases; J trimming: 2 bases; junction bases outside the gene matches: 4. Germline V gene lookup returns CDR1 MNHNY and CDR2 SVGAGI (reference sequence).

V and J are TRBV9 and TRBJ2-5; the D call may be TRBD1 or TRBD2 (5 bases each). Trimming pared 5 bases from V and 2 bases from J, leaving 10 bases between. Germline lookup yields CDR1 SGDLS and CDR2 YYNGEE. There are 13 residues in the CDR3. The CDR3 loop is CASSGDEQETQYF. The CDR3 DNA reads as TGTGCCAGCAGTGGGGACGAACAAGAGACCCAGTACTTC.

The gene calls are TRBV4-1 and TRBJ2-1; 13 bases agree with TRBD2. The V gene end was trimmed by 4 bases and the J gene end by 2 bases; junction bases not matched to a gene: 2. CDR1 is MGHRA, CDR2 YSYEKL, per germline. The CDR3 has 16 residues. DNA of the CDR3: TGCGCCAGCAGCCTGGGGACTAGCGGGGCCTACAATGAGCAGTTCTTC. It specifies CASSLGTSGAYNEQFF.

This chain joins TRBV30 and TRBJ2-3; no clear D gene. This CDR3 is 13 amino acids long. Germline values: CDR1 GTSNPN, CDR2 SVGIG (reference sequence). Trimming left V 4 bases short and J 2 bases short, with 10 bases between. CDR3 sequence reads: CAWTPPDTDTQYF. The CDR3 nucleotides read TGTGCCTGGACCCCTCCCGACACAGATACGCAGTATTTT.

The chain carries TRBV5-4 and TRBJ2-7, with 8 bases aligning to TRBD1. Germline V gene sequence: CDR1 SGHNT, CDR2 YYREEE (reference sequence). The J segment lost 4 bases and the V segment lost 4 bases, leaving 7 bases of the junction unmatched. The CDR3 covers 14 residues. DNA of the CDR3: TGTGCCAGCAGCCTGGACAGGGCTACGTACGAGCAGTACTTC. Its protein is CASSLDRATYEQYF.

The chain joins TRBV6-1 to TRBJ1-1; TRBD1 matches 7 bases. Germline trimming cut 6 bases from V and 4 bases from J; bases unmatched to any gene: 8. The length of the CDR3 is 14 residues. The germline gives CDR1 MNHNS, CDR2 SASEGT. CDR3 DNA: TGTGCCAGCAGCCTCGACAGGGTTTCCACTGAAGCTTTCTTT. Its translation: CASSLDRVSTEAFF.

V is TRBV5-1 and J is TRBJ2-7, with 8 bases identical to TRBD1. Germline V CDR1 and CDR2: SGHRS, YFSETQ. The CDR3 length is 17 residues. Trimming removed 8 bases from V and 2 bases from J; junction bases left unmatched: 18. The CDR3 here is CASETGTGSQGPYEQYF. Here the CDR3 DNA reads TGCGCCAGTGAGACCGGGACAGGATCACAAGGGCCCTACGAGCAGTACTTC.

This chain connects TRBV5-1 to TRBJ1-2, with a tentative D call TRBD1 (6 bases). Trimming removed 6 bases from V and 2 bases from J, with 11 bases in between. Germline V gene lookup returns CDR1 SGHRS and CDR2 YFSETQ. This CDR3 has 13 amino acids. The CDR3 loop reads CASTLTGNYGYTF. CDR3 in DNA: TGCGCCAGCACCTTAACAGGGAACTATGGCTACACCTTC.

The chain carries TRBV18 and TRBJ2-7; D may match TRBD1 or TRBD2 (5 bases each). The V and J ends lost 5 bases and 7 bases respectively, with 15 bases between them. CDR1 KGHSH and CDR2 LQKENI come from the germline V gene. This CDR3 has 13 amino acids. CDR3 sequence: CASSKPQGGEQYF. CDR3 in DNA: TGTGCCAGCTCAAAACCCCAGGGCGGGGAGCAGTACTTC.

The chain uses TRBV5-4 and TRBJ1-6; 7 bases line up with TRBD1. J was trimmed by 9 bases and V by 0 bases; bases with no gene match: 3. The CDR3 sequence is 14 residues long. In germline, CDR1 is SGHNT, CDR2 YYREEE (reference sequence). In DNA form, the CDR3 reads TGTGCCAGCAGCTTGGACAGGGGAGGTTCACCCCTCCACTTT. As protein: CASSLDRGGSPLHF. The variable domain in full, with the rest retrieved from reference TRBV5-4 and TRBJ1-6, is ETGVTQSPTHLIKTRGQQVTLRCSSQSGHNTVSWYQQALGQGPQFIFQYYREEENGRGNFPPRFSGLQFPNYSSELNVNALELDDSALYLCASSLDRGGSPLHFGNGTRLTVT.

The chain has TRBV27 and TRBJ2-5; 9 nucleotides agree with TRBD1. The germline V gene has CDR1 MNHEY and CDR2 SMNVEV (reference sequence). The trim removed 2 bases at V and 4 bases at J, leaving 11 bases unmatched. There are 17 residues in the CDR3. The CDR3 loop is CASSLTHRGLVGETQYF. The CDR3 DNA sequence: TGTGCCAGCAGTTTAACACACAGGGGGCTCGTGGGAGAGACCCAGTACTTC.

The rearrangement links TRBV7-3 to TRBJ2-3; 7 bases fit TRBD2. Germline V CDR1 and CDR2: SGHTA, FQGTGA. Trimming took 3 bases from V and 6 from J; bases not matched to a gene: 9. CDR3 length: 15 amino acids. In nucleotides, the CDR3 is TGTGCCAGCAGCTTTATTGCGGGGGATACGGATACGCAGTATTTT. This translates into CASSFIAGDTDTQYF.

This clone was counted a single time. The chain employs TRBV25-1 and TRBJ2-2; D is uncertain. This CDR3 spans 14 amino acids. Trimming pared 0 bases from V and 5 bases from J, leaving 7 bases between. The germline gives CDR1 MGHDK, CDR2 SYGVNS. CDR3 amino acids: CASSEYEETGELFF. CDR3 nucleotides: TGTGCCAGCAGTGAATATGAAGAAACCGGGGAGCTGTTTTTT.